These T cell receptor beta chains were read from a single sample in a study of cytotoxic CD8 clonotypes in ibrutinib-treated CLL. Here immunoSEQ multiplex PCR was the method, and the copy in TCRdb shows in-frame clones only, minus some. The sample has 200,000 to 250,000 clones, 79% seen once. The sequenced sample was PBMCs, obtained after 12 months of ibrutinib treatment. All receptors derive from a human donor with chronic lymphocytic leukemia. CDR3s include the opening cysteine and the closing phenylalanine or tryptophan. The order of the fields is J gene, V gene, D gene, clone size, CDR3 DNA, CDR3 protein. A D gene is named only where the DNA matches it firmly. Clone size is shown for a subset of rows, as once, few, many or a class of expanded clone.

TRBJ2-1	TRBV10-2	TRBD2	.	TGCGCCAGCAGTAGCGGGAGGACTTACAATGAGCAGTTCTTC	CASSSGRTYNEQFF
TRBJ2-7	TRBV19	.	once	TGTGCCAGTAGTATTAGCCCCAATTCCATGTACGAGCAGTACTTC	CASSISPNSMYEQYF
TRBJ2-3	TRBV7-7	.	few	TGTGCTAGCAGCCCTGGACTACCCCCAAGTACGCAGTATTTT	CASSPGLPPSTQYF
TRBJ2-5	TRBV28	.	.	TGTGCCAGCAACCCTAGGGCGCCGGAGACCCAGTACTTC	CASNPRAPETQYF
TRBJ1-4	TRBV5-1	.	.	TGCGCCAGCAGTTCGGTGGGGTTGCGGGAAGAAAAACTGTTTTTT	CASSSVGLREEKLFF
TRBJ1-6	TRBV11-2	.	.	TGTGCCAGCAGCTTTGTCGGGGGAAATTCACCCCTCCACTTT	CASSFVGGNSPLHF
TRBJ1-4	TRBV7-9	.	.	TGTGCCAGCAGATCAGTGGAAGAAAAACTGTTTTTT	CASRSVEEKLFF
TRBJ2-7	TRBV18	TRBD1	.	TGTGCCAGCTCACCGCGACAGGGGGACGCCTACGAGCAGTACTTC	CASSPRQGDAYEQYF
TRBJ1-2	TRBV19	.	.	TGTGCCAGTAGCGACTCCGGGGGCTATGGCTACACCTTC	CASSDSGGYGYTF
TRBJ1-4	TRBV6-1	.	.	TGTGCCAGCGGCCGCCGGGAAAAACTGTTTTTT	CASGRREKLFF
TRBJ2-1	TRBV11-3	.	.	TGTGCCAGCAGCCCGAATACTAGAAGACCTAACAATGAGCAGTTCTTC	CASSPNTRRPNNEQFF
TRBJ1-1	TRBV2	TRBD1	.	TGTGCCAGCAGGGAGCGACAGGGCGGGAACACTGAAGCTTTCTTT	CASRERQGGNTEAFF
TRBJ2-1	TRBV19	TRBD2	.	TGTGCCAGTACTGTACTAGCGGGAGGGTCCCGAAATGAGCAGTTCTTC	CASTVLAGGSRNEQFF
TRBJ1-2	TRBV19	TRBD1	.	TGTGCCAGTAGCATACCAGGGGGGAATTATGGCTACACCTTC	CASSIPGGNYGYTF
TRBJ1-1	TRBV28	TRBD1	.	TGTGCCAGCAGGCCAGGGGGCGGGACTGAAGCTTTCTTT	CASRPGGGTEAFF
TRBJ1-2	TRBV7-8	.	once	TGTGCCAGCAGCTTGCCAGCCAACTATGGCTACACCTTC	CASSLPANYGYTF
TRBJ2-2	TRBV19	.	.	TGTGCCAGTCACACTCAGGCCCCGGGTACCGGGGAGCTGTTTTTT	CASHTQAPGTGELFF
TRBJ2-5	TRBV25-1	.	many	TGTGCCAGCAGTGGAGCGCTGGACATAACGGTCCAAGAGACCCAGTACTTC	CASSGALDITVQETQYF
TRBJ1-3	TRBV5-4	.	.	TGTGCCAGCAGCTTGGCAGCGGCTGGAAACACCATATATTTT	CASSLAAAGNTIYF
TRBJ1-2	TRBV2	TRBD1	.	TGTGCCAGCAGTGCTGGACAGGGGCTCGGCTATGGCTACACCTTC	CASSAGQGLGYGYTF
TRBJ2-3	TRBV5-1	TRBD2	.	TGCGCCAGCAGCCTGAAACCAACTCGACTAGCGGGCACAGATACGCAGTATTTT	CASSLKPTRLAGTDTQYF
TRBJ2-7	TRBV20-1	.	.	TGCAGTGCTGATGAAGGGGCCGAGCAGTACTTC	CSADEGAEQYF
TRBJ1-1	TRBV2	.	.	TGTGCCAGCATCCCAGCGGGGGGGGGCAGGACTGAAGCTTTCTTT	CASIPAGGGRTEAFF
TRBJ2-2	TRBV7-9	.	once	TGTGCCAGCAGCTCCCTAGGCACCGGGGAGCTGTTTTTT	CASSSLGTGELFF
TRBJ2-1	TRBV6-1	TRBD1	.	TGTGCCAGCAACAGGGGCGATGAGCAGTTCTTC	CASNRGDEQFF
TRBJ2-1	TRBV7-9	.	.	TGTGCCAGCCGCTATGGGGGGACAGCGCTCGGTGAGCAGTTCTTC	CASRYGGTALGEQFF
TRBJ1-6	TRBV19	TRBD1	.	TGTGCCAGTAGTCTCTCCGGACAGGGCAAATCACCCCTCCACTTT	CASSLSGQGKSPLHF
TRBJ2-7	TRBV7-3	.	.	TGTGCCAGCAGCCAGCCGGGACACTACGAGCAGTACTTC	CASSQPGHYEQYF
TRBJ1-5	TRBV4-2	.	few	TGTGCCAGCAGCCAAGCCAGCAGCAATCAGCCCCAGCATTTT	CASSQASSNQPQHF
TRBJ2-5	TRBV7-9	TRBD2	.	TGTGCCAGCAGCCCCCGGGGTAGCGGGAGAGTGGGGACCCAGTACTTC	CASSPRGSGRVGTQYF
TRBJ1-5	TRBV9	TRBD1	once	TGTGCCAGCAGCGGGACAGGCGATAGCAATCAGCCCCAGCATTTT	CASSGTGDSNQPQHF
TRBJ2-7	TRBV15	TRBD2	.	TGTGCCACCAGCAAAAATCAGCTAGCGGGCGATACCGAGCAGTACTTC	CATSKNQLAGDTEQYF
TRBJ2-2	TRBV4-1	.	.	TGCGCCAGCCGCGACTGGGCCACCGGGGAGCTGTTTTTT	CASRDWATGELFF
TRBJ2-3	TRBV6-1	.	.	TGTGCCAGCAGTGTACAGGGTTTCACAGATACGCAGTATTTT	CASSVQGFTDTQYF
TRBJ2-7	TRBV18	.	.	TGTGCCAGCTCACCGGACTGGGCCGGCGAGCAGTACTTC	CASSPDWAGEQYF
TRBJ1-1	TRBV7-8	TRBD1	few	TGTGCCAGCAGCTCCCAGGGACAGGGACGTACTGAAGCTTTCTTT	CASSSQGQGRTEAFF
TRBJ1-2	TRBV5-4	TRBD1	.	TGTGCCAGCAGCGGCACCGGGACAGGACTTGGCGGCTACACCTTC	CASSGTGTGLGGYTF
TRBJ1-2	TRBV6-6	TRBD1	many	TGTGCCAGCAGTTATTCTCCGGGACAGGGGACCGACTACACCTTC	CASSYSPGQGTDYTF
TRBJ1-3	TRBV13	.	.	TGTGCCAGCAGCTTCCCGGGCCCCGGGGGGGGAAACACCATATATTTT	CASSFPGPGGGNTIYF
TRBJ2-1	TRBV29-1	TRBD2	few	TGCAGCGCGAGGGGGACTAGCGCCCCTAGATCCTCGGGTGAGCAGTTCTTC	CSARGTSAPRSSGEQFF